This passage covers 10 T cell receptor beta chains from one sample sequenced in a study of cytomegalovirus exposure and HLA in healthy donors. Primers: 60 Vbeta forward and 13 Jbeta reverse. Profiling relied on immunoSEQ multiplex PCR, and the TCRdb table lists in-frame clones only, not all of them. The data show under 95,000 clones, approximately 7.6% seen once. The sample was PBMCs. The receptors shown here come from a man aged 50 to 60 in good health and CMV-seronegative.

This clone was observed a handful of times. This chain connects TRBV19 to TRBJ2-5, with 10 positions matching TRBD2. V gave up 3 bases and J gave up 5 bases; unmatched junction bases: 6. Germline values: CDR1 LNHDA, CDR2 SQIVND (reference sequence). The CDR3 extends over 15 amino acids. CDR3 coding DNA: TGTGCCAGTAGTATGTCTAGCGGGAGTTATGAGACCCAGTACTTC. Its translation is CASSMSSGSYETQYF.

The chain has TRBV5-1 and TRBJ2-7; the match to TRBD2 covers 11 bases. With V trimmed by 4 bases and J by 3 bases, 6 bases remained unmatched. Germline values: CDR1 SGHRS, CDR2 YFSETQ. This CDR3 region has 15 residues. The CDR3 nucleotides are TGCGCCAGCAGCGGAGGACTAGCGGGTGACTACGAGCAGTACTTC. Translating it yields CASSGGLAGDYEQYF.

The J gene is TRBJ1-6, the V gene TRBV18, with a tentative D call TRBD1 (5 bases). Trimming removed 2 bases from V and 5 bases from J, with 7 bases in between. The germline V gene encodes CDR1 KGHSH and CDR2 LQKENI. CDR3 length equals 14 residues. CDR3 amino acids: CASSPGGNNSPLHF. CDR3 DNA: TGTGCCAGCTCACCAGGGGGGAATAATTCACCCCTCCACTTT. The full variable domain, rest sourced from reference TRBV18 and TRBJ1-6, is NAGVMQNPRHLVRRRGQEARLRCSPMKGHSHVYWYRQLPEEGLKFMVYLQKENIIDESGMPKERFSAEFPKEGPSILRIQQVVRGDSAAYFCASSPGGNNSPLHFGNGTRLTVT.

Ten or more counts support this clone. Here the CDR3 DNA reads TGTGCCACCCTTAGACAGGGTTATCAGCCCCAGCATTTT. This translates into CATLRQGYQPQHF. This chain links TRBV28 with TRBJ1-5, with 7 bases that match TRBD1. Trimming took 10 bases from V and 5 from J; bases not matched to a gene: 8. Per the germline V gene, CDR1 is MDHEN and CDR2 is SYDVKM. The CDR3 consists of 13 residues. The variable domain in full, with the rest retrieved from reference TRBV28 and TRBJ1-5, is DVKVTQSSRYLVKRTGEKVFLECVQDMDHENMFWYRQDPGLGLRLIYFSYDVKMKEKGDIPEGYSVSREKKERFSLILESASTNQTSMYLCATLRQGYQPQHFGDGTRLSIL.

The chain combines TRBV9 with TRBJ2-5, with 10 bases fitting TRBD1. Germline V CDR1 and CDR2: SGDLS, YYNGEE. The CDR3 runs to 15 residues. After removal of 3 bases from V and 3 bases from J, the junction contained 5 bases not matched to a gene. This CDR3 is CASSATGGVKETQYF. Written as DNA, the CDR3 is TGTGCCAGCAGCGCGACAGGGGGCGTAAAAGAGACCCAGTACTTC.

Here the CDR3 DNA reads TGTGCCAGCAGCTCTTGGACTAGCGGGAGAGTCAACGAGCAGTACTTC. Its protein product is CASSSWTSGRVNEQYF. The chain employs TRBV7-3 and TRBJ2-7, with 13 nucleotides matching TRBD2. Germline V gene sequence: CDR1 SGHTA, CDR2 FQGTGA. Trimming took 4 bases from V and 5 from J; bases not matched to a gene: 8. The CDR3 is made up of 16 amino acids.

The CDR3 DNA is TGTGCCAGCAGCCAACGGACCGGGACAGACACCGGGGAGCTGTTTTTT. Protein product: CASSQRTGTDTGELFF. The chain combines TRBV4-2 with TRBJ2-2, with 7 bases aligning to TRBD1. Per the germline V gene, CDR1 is LGHNA and CDR2 is YNFKEQ. The CDR3 covers 16 residues. V lost 2 bases and J lost 3; bases outside the gene matches: 6.

This clone was counted only a few times. CDR3 sequence: CASSPRGGDYGYTF. The CDR3 nucleotides read TGTGCCAGCAGCCCTCGTGGGGGCGACTATGGCTACACCTTC. The J gene is TRBJ1-2, the V gene TRBV5-4; possibly TRBD1 for D (6 bases). Germline CDR1 is SGHNT and CDR2 is YYREEE (reference sequence). CDR3 length: 14 amino acids. The V gene lost 4 bases and the J gene lost 3 bases, with 13 bases spanning the gap.

The sample holds a few counts of this clone. The chain links TRBV7-3 to TRBJ2-3; 8 bases match TRBD1. CDR1 and CDR2 (germline): SGHTA, FQGTGA. Unmatched junction bases numbered 6, after V lost 4 bases and J lost 6 bases. CDR3 size: 14 residues. CDR3: CASSSGQAWDTQYF. In DNA, the CDR3 is TGTGCCAGCAGCTCGGGACAGGCATGGGATACGCAGTATTTT.

This clone was observed a few times. The chain couples TRBV5-1 to TRBJ1-4; 10 positions agree with TRBD1. This CDR3 is built from 13 residues. V lost 7 bases to trimming and J lost 8 bases; unmatched junction nucleotides: 5. Germline CDR1 and CDR2: SGHRS and YFSETQ. CDR3 protein: CASGTGDDEKLFF. DNA for the CDR3: TGCGCCAGCGGGACAGGGGACGACGAAAAACTGTTTTTT.